Listed below are T cell receptor beta chains from one sample, sequenced in a study of regulatory T cells in long-lasting Graves disease. TCRdb re-called the multiplex PCR reads with MiXCR, one entry per CDR3 protein. The table has about 360,000 distinct CDR3 sequences, 16% seen once; the top ten hold around 21%. These data were also filed under a second study, of T cells in Graves' hyperthyroidism and ophthalmopathy.

Sequenced here: peripheral blood mononuclear cells (PBMCs), sampled at new diagnosis, from a patient treated with antithyroid drugs. Receptor source: a woman aged 18-29 years with Graves disease. Both conserved end residues are part of each CDR3. Each record gives: J gene, D gene, V gene, CDR3 length, CDR3 protein. The D gene is left open where the match is weak.

TRBJ1-2 - TRBV27 14 CASRSGPANYGYTF
TRBJ2-3 - TRBV5-6 14 CASSLSGREDTQYF
TRBJ2-3 TRBD2 TRBV12-3/TRBV12-4 17 CASSLTSGGAPTDTQYF
TRBJ2-7 - TRBV5-1 18 CASSLAGSGRARSYEQYF
TRBJ2-5 - TRBV5-6 14 CASTHPTGQETQYF
TRBJ2-3 - TRBV24-1 14 CATSDRQGTDTQYF
TRBJ2-1 - TRBV18 15 CASSPPGTRLNEQFF
TRBJ2-2 TRBD2 TRBV5-1 15 CASSVSSGGTGELFF
TRBJ2-7 TRBD1 TRBV20-1 15 CSAESETGSSYEQYF
TRBJ2-1 TRBD1 TRBV11-2 14 CASSLQGAKGEQFF
TRBJ2-2 TRBD1 TRBV12-3/TRBV12-4 15 CASSPADRGTGELFF
TRBJ2-1 TRBD2 TRBV7-3 15 CASSLTSGGGNEQFF
TRBJ1-5 - TRBV3-1 15 CASSFGNEGNQPQHF
TRBJ2-7 - TRBV20-1 15 CSAPGAAGFSYEQYF
TRBJ2-1 - TRBV24-1 14 CATSDLNRAGEQFF
TRBJ1-1 - TRBV19 14 CASSIQGGNTEAFF
TRBJ1-3 - TRBV30 15 CAWSVFQNPGNTIYF
TRBJ1-6 TRBD1 TRBV28 15 CASRAPGQGNSPLHF
TRBJ2-1 - TRBV6-1 12 CASSGGRNEQFF
TRBJ2-1 TRBD2 TRBV28 19 CASSFGGHGTSGFYNEQFF
TRBJ2-7 TRBD2 TRBV28 14 CASSPPGLVSEQYF
TRBJ1-1 - TRBV9 14 CASSGTDRNTEAFF
TRBJ2-2 - TRBV18 15 CASSPPRTTVRELFF